This T cell receptor beta chain was profiled in a study of Graves' ophthalmopathy and Graves' hyperthyroidism. The V end lost 7 bases, the J end lost 1 base, and 10 bases lay between the germline ends. This CDR3 comprises 13 residues. CDR1 is SQVTM and CDR2 is ANQGSEA in the germline V gene. Study findings and constraints: Most expanded clonotypes from thyroid (those above 0.001 frequency) were also found in blood.

Participants with hyperthyroidism, aged 18 to 65, were newly diagnosed with under 2 months' duration. This clonotype was counted ten times or more. Its antigen is unidentified. The authors amplified TCR beta CDR3 regions, and they did so from RNA transcripts for repertoire sequencing. HTBI-primed first-round RT-PCR preceded second-round multiplex PCR. One entry per CDR3 protein results from TCRdb running MiXCR on the multiplex PCR reads. Of 300,000 to 400,000 distinct CDR3 sequences in the sample, roughly 15% were seen once. Material: peripheral blood. The chain is built from TRBV29-1 and TRBJ2-2, with TRBD1 as a possible D gene (6 bases). The TCR sequence derives from an adult woman with stable Graves' hyperthyroidism. DNA of the CDR3: TGCAGCGGCAGGGGTGGGAACACCGGGGAGCTGTTTTTT. Translation: CSGRGGNTGELFF.